These T cell receptor beta chains were read from a single sample in a study of beta chain bispecific antibodies for T cell cancers. Their target antigens are unknown. TCRdb analysed the 5' RACE reads with MiXCR anew, one entry per CDR3 protein. Here the sample spans 21,000 or so distinct CDR3 sequences, around 2.4% being singletons. Sequencing used healthy donor T cells cultured with leukemia cells. These receptors all come from a human donor in good health. Some clones in this sample may be carry-over from other donors' samples. Each CDR3 is given with its conserved first and last residue. The order of the fields is J gene, D gene, CDR3 length, V gene, CDR3 protein. D genes are given only for firm matches.

TRBJ2-5	.	14	TRBV5-4	CASSVGLDQETQYF
TRBJ2-3	TRBD2	15	TRBV14	CASRDGTSPTDTQYF
TRBJ2-1	TRBD2	15	TRBV6-2/TRBV6-3	CASSYGLAGSNEQFF
TRBJ1-5	.	16	TRBV12-3/TRBV12-4	CASGVKGMVSNQPQHF
TRBJ2-2	.	12	TRBV11-2	CASSLAGGELFF
TRBJ2-2	.	14	TRBV20-1	CSAVPLDSTGELFF
TRBJ2-3	.	14	TRBV2	CASSSLGSTDTQYF
TRBJ2-2	TRBD1	17	TRBV11-3	CASSSLGTGGMTGELFF
TRBJ2-7	TRBD2	17	TRBV11-2	CASSQGSGGPLSYEQYF
TRBJ2-2	TRBD2	17	TRBV28	CASSSPTSGGNTGELFF
TRBJ2-3	.	13	TRBV2	CASKTVYTDTQYF
TRBJ2-2	TRBD1	14	TRBV20-1	CSARKEQGAGELFF
TRBJ1-2	.	14	TRBV28	CASSFQGLGWGYTF
TRBJ1-1	TRBD1	14	TRBV5-6	CASSLTGGITEAFF
TRBJ1-1	.	12	TRBV29-1	CSVEGSEAEAFF
TRBJ2-7	TRBD1	16	TRBV6-2/TRBV6-3	CASRQPGQGSSYEQYF
TRBJ1-2	.	12	TRBV6-6	CASSLTPGFLTF
TRBJ2-7	.	11	TRBV19	CASSQGNEQYF
TRBJ2-5	.	16	TRBV5-1	CASSLPDGPSQETQYF
TRBJ2-5	.	13	TRBV27	CASSRQNQETQYF
TRBJ1-5	.	14	TRBV21-1	CASSRTGYYQPQHF
TRBJ2-1	.	16	TRBV3-1	CASSQEPRALYNEQFF
TRBJ2-7	.	15	TRBV5-1	CASSLDPEGGYEQYF
TRBJ1-6	.	14	TRBV6-1	CASSEVVAPSPLHF
TRBJ2-7	TRBD1	17	TRBV7-9	CASSRRPGQTAHYEQYF
TRBJ2-3	.	20	TRBV18	CASSPRGDDSSGIVTDTQYF
TRBJ2-7	TRBD1	14	TRBV5-1	CASSLDRGFGEQYF